The rows below give T cell receptor beta chains drawn from one sample of a study of cytomegalovirus exposure and HLA in healthy donors. The assay was immunoSEQ multiplex PCR, and TCRdb's table has in-frame clones only and misses some. Counted here are 130,000 to 150,000 clones, more than 75% occurring once; the ten biggest clones make up under 3%. The sequencing input was PBMCs. All receptors derive from a female donor in good health and CMV-seronegative. Each CDR3 is given with its conserved first and last residue. The D gene is left open where the match is weak.

D,V,J,CDR3
TRBD1,TRBV5-6,TRBJ2-3,CASSLGTGTDTQYF
-,TRBV30,TRBJ1-4,CAWSPADTTNEKLFF
TRBD1,TRBV7-9,TRBJ2-7,CASSRGRDRGLYEQYF
-,TRBV28,TRBJ1-2,CASSLAGGRNYGYTF
-,TRBV9,TRBJ1-1,CASSVGWGPNTEAFF
-,TRBV28,TRBJ1-1,CASSSAPGVLRTEAFF
TRBD2,TRBV4-1,TRBJ2-1,CASSQDWTSGAYNEQFF
-,TRBV19,TRBJ1-5,CASNGGLQGVDSPPQHF
TRBD2,TRBV11-3,TRBJ2-5,CASSFSREGPPETQYF
TRBD1,TRBV7-2,TRBJ1-2,CASSGGTGYGYTF
-,TRBV12-5,TRBJ2-3,CASGGSATDTQYF
-,TRBV7-8,TRBJ1-1,CASSSLRNTEAFF
-,TRBV28,TRBJ1-5,CASSGLFQHF
TRBD1,TRBV7-9,TRBJ2-3,CASSRFGQGAPHTQYF
-,TRBV7-8,TRBJ1-6,CASSSSLDGSSYNSPLHF
TRBD2,TRBV18,TRBJ2-1,CASSPGLAPNEQFF
TRBD2,TRBV4-3,TRBJ2-1,CASSHTRTSGVDNEQFF
-,TRBV10-1,TRBJ1-5,CASTADNSNQPQHF
TRBD1,TRBV7-9,TRBJ2-2,CASSERQGRRTGELFF
TRBD1,TRBV27,TRBJ2-7,CASTPTGDYEQYF
TRBD2,TRBV6-5,TRBJ2-7,CASSIPAGESYEQYF
-,TRBV5-1,TRBJ2-5,CASSFSETQYF
-,TRBV7-9,TRBJ1-5,CSSSQGNSNQPQHF
-,TRBV4-1,TRBJ2-1,CASSQTELLGEQFF
TRBD1,TRBV9,TRBJ2-2,CASSEQGAPTGELFF